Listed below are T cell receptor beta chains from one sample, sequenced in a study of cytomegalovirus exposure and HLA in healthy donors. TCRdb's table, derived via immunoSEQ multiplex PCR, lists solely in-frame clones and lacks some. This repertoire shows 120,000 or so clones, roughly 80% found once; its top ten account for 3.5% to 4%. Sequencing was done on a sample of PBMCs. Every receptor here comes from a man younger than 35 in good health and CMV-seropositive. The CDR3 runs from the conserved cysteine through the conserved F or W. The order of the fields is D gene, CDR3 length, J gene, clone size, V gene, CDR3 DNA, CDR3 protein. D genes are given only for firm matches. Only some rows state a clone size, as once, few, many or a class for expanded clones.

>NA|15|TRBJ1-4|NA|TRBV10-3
TGTGCCATCAGTGAGTCGCGGACTCCCACTGAAAAACTGTTTTTT
CAISESRTPTEKLFF
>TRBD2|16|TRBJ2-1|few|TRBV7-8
TGTGCCAGCAGCACGGGACTAGCGGTAGCCTACAATGAGCAGTTCTTC
CASSTGLAVAYNEQFF
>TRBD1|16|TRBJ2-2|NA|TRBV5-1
TGCGCCAGCAGATTAGGGACAGGGGTGCACACCGGGGAGCTGTTTTTT
CASRLGTGVHTGELFF
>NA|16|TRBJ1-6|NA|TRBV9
TGTGCCAGCAGCGTAGGCGCAGGGGCGAATAATTCACCCCTCCACTTT
CASSVGAGANNSPLHF
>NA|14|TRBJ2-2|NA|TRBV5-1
TGCGCCAGCAGCTTGACCAGGAACACCGGGGAGCTGTTTTTT
CASSLTRNTGELFF
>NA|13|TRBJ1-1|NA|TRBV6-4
TGTGCCAGCAGTACAGGCATGAACACTGAAGCTTTCTTT
CASSTGMNTEAFF
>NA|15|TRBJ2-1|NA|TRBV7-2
TGTGCCAGCAGGGACGGGACAAGGTTACTGGGAAAGCAGTTCTTC
CASRDGTRLLGKQFF
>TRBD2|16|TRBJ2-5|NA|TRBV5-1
TGCGCCAGCAGCTTAACTAGCGGGAGTGGTCAAGAGACCCAGTACTTC
CASSLTSGSGQETQYF
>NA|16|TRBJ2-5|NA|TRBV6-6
TGTGCCAGCAGCCCACACCAGACAGGTGGTAAAGAGACCCAGTACTTC
CASSPHQTGGKETQYF
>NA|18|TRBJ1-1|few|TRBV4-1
TGCGCCAGCAGCCAAGCGGGAGGGGTGGGGCCGGGGAACACTGAAGCTTTCTTT
CASSQAGGVGPGNTEAFF
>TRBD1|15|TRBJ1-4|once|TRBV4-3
TGCGCCAGCAGCCAAGATTGGGGGACAGGGACAAAACTGTTTTTT
CASSQDWGTGTKLFF
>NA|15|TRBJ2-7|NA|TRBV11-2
TGTGCCAGCAGCTTAGTGACAGAGACCGCCTACGAGCAGTACTTC
CASSLVTETAYEQYF
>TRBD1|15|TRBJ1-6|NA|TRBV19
TGTGCCAGTATGAGGACAGGGTCCTATAATTCACCCCTCCACTTT
CASMRTGSYNSPLHF
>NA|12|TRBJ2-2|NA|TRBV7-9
TGTGCCAGCAGCCTACGTGGCGGGGAGCTGTTTTTT
CASSLRGGELFF
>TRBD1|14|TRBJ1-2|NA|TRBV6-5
TGTGCCAGCAGGGGACAGGGGACTGGGTATGGCTACACCTTC
CASRGQGTGYGYTF
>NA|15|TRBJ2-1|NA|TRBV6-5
TGTGCCAGCAGTTACTCATACTTTTCTAACAATGAGCAGTTCTTC
CASSYSYFSNNEQFF
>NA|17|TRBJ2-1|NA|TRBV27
TGTGCCAGCAGTTTATTTCTCCGGGGTAGAACCTACAATGAGCAGTTCTTC
CASSLFLRGRTYNEQFF
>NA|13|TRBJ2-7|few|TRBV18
TGTGCCAGCTCACTGGACAAGTCCTACGAGCAGTACTTC
CASSLDKSYEQYF
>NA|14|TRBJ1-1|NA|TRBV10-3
TGTGCCATCACCCCGGGACAAGGGAACACTGAAGCTTTCTTT
CAITPGQGNTEAFF
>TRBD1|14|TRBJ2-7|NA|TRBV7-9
TGTGCCAGCAGCCGGGACAGCGGTTCCTCGGAGCAGTACTTC
CASSRDSGSSEQYF
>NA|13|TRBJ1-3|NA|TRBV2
TGTGCGTCACACGGGGACTCTGGAAACACCATATATTTT
CASHGDSGNTIYF
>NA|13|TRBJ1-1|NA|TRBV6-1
TGTGCCAGCAGTGCGACAGTTAACACTGAAGCTTTCTTT
CASSATVNTEAFF
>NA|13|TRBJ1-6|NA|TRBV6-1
TGTGCCAGCAGTGGGACCCAGGGTTCACCCCTCCACTTT
CASSGTQGSPLHF
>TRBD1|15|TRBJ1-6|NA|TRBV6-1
TGTGCCAGCAGTGAAGTAACAGGGGGGAATTCACCCCTCCACTTT
CASSEVTGGNSPLHF
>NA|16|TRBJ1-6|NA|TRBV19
TGTGCCAGACAATCGGATGGAGAGAACTATAATTCACCCCTCCACTTT
CARQSDGENYNSPLHF
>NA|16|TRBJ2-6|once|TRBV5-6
TGTGCCAGCAGCTTGCGGACAAGCTCTGGGGCCAACGTCCTGACTTTC
CASSLRTSSGANVLTF
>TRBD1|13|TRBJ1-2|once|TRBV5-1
TGCGCCAGCAGCTTTGGACAGGGCTATGGCTACACCTTC
CASSFGQGYGYTF
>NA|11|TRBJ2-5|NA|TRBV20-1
TGCAGTGGTCAGTACCAAGAGACCCAGTACTTC
CSGQYQETQYF
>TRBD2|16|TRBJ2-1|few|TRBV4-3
TGCGCCAGCAGCCAAGAGAGCGGGGGCTCCTACAATGAGCAGTTCTTC
CASSQESGGSYNEQFF
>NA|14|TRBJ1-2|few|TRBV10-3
TGTGCCATCAGTGAGTCGGGAGGTTTTGGCGGCTACACCTTC
CAISESGGFGGYTF
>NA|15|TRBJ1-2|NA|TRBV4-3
TGCGCCAGCAGCCAAGCGCGGGCCTCCCTCTATGGCTACACCTTC
CASSQARASLYGYTF
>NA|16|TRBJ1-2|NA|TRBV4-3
TGCGCCAGCAGCCAAGATTATAAGCGGGCCAACTATGGCTACACCTTC
CASSQDYKRANYGYTF
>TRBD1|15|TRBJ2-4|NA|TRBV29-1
TGCAGCGTTGAAGACCACGACAGGGAACGAAACATTCAGTACTTC
CSVEDHDRERNIQYF
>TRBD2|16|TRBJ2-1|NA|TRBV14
TGTGCCAGCAGCCAAGGGGTTCAGCGGGGGGTGGATGAGCAGTTCTTC
CASSQGVQRGVDEQFF
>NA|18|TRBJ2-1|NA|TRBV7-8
TGTGCCAGCAGCTTAGGGTTAGGGACATCGTTTTTGCACAATGAGCAGTTCTTC
CASSLGLGTSFLHNEQFF
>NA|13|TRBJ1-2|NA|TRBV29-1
TGCAGCGTTGAGTTGGGGCCGAACTATGGCTACACCTTC
CSVELGPNYGYTF
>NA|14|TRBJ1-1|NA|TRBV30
TGTGCCTGGAGTGAACCAGGCATGAACACTGAAGCTTTCTTT
CAWSEPGMNTEAFF
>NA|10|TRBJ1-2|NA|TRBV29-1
TGCAGCGTGGCAGGGTATGGCTACACCTTC
CSVAGYGYTF
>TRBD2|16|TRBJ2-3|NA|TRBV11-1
TGTGCCAGCAGCCTCGGGACTAGCGGGGGGATCGATACGCAGTATTTT
CASSLGTSGGIDTQYF
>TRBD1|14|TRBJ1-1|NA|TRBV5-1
TGCGCCAGCAGCTTGGAGACAGGGTACACTGAAGCTTTCTTT
CASSLETGYTEAFF
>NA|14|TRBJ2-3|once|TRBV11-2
TGTGCCAGCAGCTTAGATCGGGTCATGGATACGCAGTATTTT
CASSLDRVMDTQYF
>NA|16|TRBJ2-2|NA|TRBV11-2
TGTGCCAGCAGCTTAGATTCGGGGGTTAACACCGGGGAGCTGTTTTTT
CASSLDSGVNTGELFF
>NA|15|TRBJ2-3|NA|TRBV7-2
TGTGCCAGCAGCTTGGGCGGGACGGGCACAGATACGCAGTATTTT
CASSLGGTGTDTQYF
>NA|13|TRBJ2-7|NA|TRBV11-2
TGTGCCAGCAGCCCGAGTCTGCTTTACGAGCAGTACTTC
CASSPSLLYEQYF
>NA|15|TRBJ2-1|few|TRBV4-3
TGCGCCAGCAGCCAAGATTTCCAGGGTTACAATGAGCAGTTCTTC
CASSQDFQGYNEQFF
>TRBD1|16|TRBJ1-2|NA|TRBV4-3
TGCGCCAGCAGCCAAGAAGGACAGGGTCGGGGGTATGGCTACACCTTC
CASSQEGQGRGYGYTF
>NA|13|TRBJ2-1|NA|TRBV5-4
TGTGCCAGCAGCCCCGTGGGCCCCAATGAGCAGTTCTTC
CASSPVGPNEQFF
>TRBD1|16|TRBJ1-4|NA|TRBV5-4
TGTGCCAGCAGCGTAGTTCCCGGGACAGCAAATGAAAAACTGTTTTTT
CASSVVPGTANEKLFF
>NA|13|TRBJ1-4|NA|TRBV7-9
TGTGCCAGCAGCCCAAGGGACACCGAAAAACTGTTTTTT
CASSPRDTEKLFF
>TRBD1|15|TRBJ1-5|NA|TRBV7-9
TGTGCCAGCAGCTCGACAGGGGATCACAATCAGCCCCAGCATTTT
CASSSTGDHNQPQHF
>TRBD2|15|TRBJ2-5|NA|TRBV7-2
TGTGCCAGCAGCTTAGTGACTAGCAGCCAAGAGACCCAGTACTTC
CASSLVTSSQETQYF
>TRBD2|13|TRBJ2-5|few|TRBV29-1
TGCAGCACTAGGACTAGCAAAGCTGAGACCCAGTACTTC
CSTRTSKAETQYF
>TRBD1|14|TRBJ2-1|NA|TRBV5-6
TGTGCCAGCAGGGAAACGGGACAGGCTCATGAGCAGTTCTTC
CASRETGQAHEQFF